One sample yielded the 21 T cell receptor beta chains listed below, sequenced in a study of CD8 T cells in Susac syndrome. RNA in amounts of roughly 0.5 to 1 ug was reverse transcribed with random hexamers. In TCRdb, the immunoSEQ multiplex PCR reads were re-called with MiXCR into one record per CDR3 protein. The profile covers about 83,000 distinct CDR3 sequences, with approximately 95% appearing a single time and approximately 0.49% taken by the ten largest. Sequenced material: CD8+ T cells from PBMCs. The origin of the receptors is a human donor with Susac syndrome.

This clonotype has just one count. The chain recombines TRBV4-1 with TRBJ2-1; D is perhaps TRBD1 or TRBD2 (5 bases each). V dropped 5 bases and J dropped 9 bases, with 17 bases sitting between them. From germline, CDR1 is MGHRA and CDR2 YSYEKL. CDR3 length: 14 amino acids. CDR3 residues: CASSFLGRAGEQFF. The CDR3 DNA sequence: TGCGCCAGCAGCTTCCTGGGGCGGGCTGGTGAGCAGTTCTTC.

V and J are TRBV28 and TRBJ2-1; 7 nucleotides agree with TRBD2. The germline gives CDR1 MDHEN, CDR2 SYDVKM. With V trimmed by 5 bases and J by 7 bases, 11 bases remained unmatched. The length of the CDR3 is 15 residues. The chain's CDR3 is CASSPPWTRRNEQFF. The CDR3 DNA sequence: TGTGCCAGCAGTCCCCCGTGGACTAGGCGGAATGAGCAGTTCTTC.

The chain is built from TRBV5-6 and TRBJ1-5; 10 bases are shared with TRBD1. The CDR3 extends over 15 amino acids. V gave up 2 bases and J gave up 2 bases; unmatched junction bases: 1. The germline gives CDR1 SGHDT, CDR2 YYEEEE. The CDR3 DNA follows: TGTGCCAGCAGCTTCGGGACAGGGGGCAATCAGCCCCAGCATTTT. Translating gives CASSFGTGGNQPQHF.

This rearrangement joins TRBV29-1 to TRBJ1-1; D uncertain. CDR1 SQVTM and CDR2 ANQGSEA come from the germline V gene. The CDR3 runs 16 residues. Deletions cut 2 bases from V and 0 bases from J, with 16 bases between. The CDR3 loop reads CSVEQLLAGMNTEAFF. The CDR3 DNA reads as TGCAGCGTTGAACAGCTGCTGGCAGGAATGAACACTGAAGCTTTCTTT.

This clonotype was seen only once. This chain joins TRBV29-1 and TRBJ2-1, with TRBD2 identical over 15 bases. V lost 4 bases and J lost 0; bases outside the gene matches: 4. The CDR3 consists of 17 residues. Germline V CDR1 and CDR2: SQVTM, ANQGSEA. CDR3 in DNA: TGCAGCGTTGGGGGACTAGCGGGAGGCAGCTCCTACAATGAGCAGTTCTTC. Encoded protein: CSVGGLAGGSSYNEQFF.

The chain joins TRBV27 to TRBJ2-7, with D hard to call. Between the trimmed V and J ends, which lost 5 bases and 2 bases, there was a span of 13 bases. CDR1 is MNHEY and CDR2 is SMNVEV in the germline V gene (reference sequence). The CDR3 sequence is 14 residues long. The CDR3 nucleotides read TGTGCCAGCAGTGCCTATTCCATGGCCTACGAGCAGTACTTC. It is translated as CASSAYSMAYEQYF.

A word on this clonotype: The junction differs from germline at one of its ends, possibly a read error. J is TRBJ2-3 and V is TRBV4-2, with 7 nucleotides matching TRBD2. Germline-derived CDR1 and CDR2 are LGHNA and YNFKEQ. CDR3 length: 16 residues. CDR3: CASSQDWAGGTDTQYF. CDR3 DNA sequence: TGCGCCAGCAGCCAAGATTGGGCGGGGGGCACAGATACGCAGTATTTT.

This clonotype came up a few times. The CDR3, as DNA: TGTGCCAGCAGTTACGGGGGGCCTGAGACCCAGTACTTC. It codes for CASSYGGPETQYF. The rearrangement uses TRBV6-5 and TRBJ2-5; D may be TRBD1 or TRBD2 (6 bases each). The CDR3 loop spans 13 amino acids. The germline gives CDR1 MNHEY, CDR2 SVGAGI. Trimming shortened V by 2 bases and J by 5 bases, and 9 bases separated the two germline ends.

The genes are TRBV4-1 and TRBJ1-5; D not resolved. Trimming stripped 1 base from V and 5 bases from J, with 9 bases between. Germline V lookup: CDR1 MGHRA, CDR2 YSYEKL. This CDR3 comprises 14 residues. DNA of the CDR3: TGCGCCAGCAGCCAAGTCCCGGGAGATCAGCCCCAGCATTTT. Translated, it gives CASSQVPGDQPQHF.

This rearrangement joins TRBV5-1 to TRBJ2-1; TRBD1 matches 8 bases. Unmatched junction bases numbered 7, after V lost 4 bases and J lost 1 base. Looked up from germline, CDR1 is SGHRS and CDR2 is YFSETQ. The CDR3 is 16 amino acids. CDR3 sequence (DNA): TGCGCCAGCAGCATCGGACAGGGCCCTTCCTACAATGAGCAGTTCTTC. Its protein is CASSIGQGPSYNEQFF.

V usage is TRBV2 and J usage is TRBJ2-7, with D perhaps assigned TRBD1 or TRBD2 (5 bases each). This CDR3 spans 13 amino acids. From germline, CDR1 is SNHLY and CDR2 FYNNEI. Trimming removed 10 bases from V and 4 bases from J, with 17 bases in between. The CDR3 bases are TGTGCCAACCAAAGACTGGGGGATTACGAGCAGTACTTC. This encodes CANQRLGDYEQYF.

This clonotype was recorded only once. The chain carries TRBV5-6 and TRBJ2-7, with 7 nucleotides matching TRBD1. The CDR3 is 14 residues long. J was trimmed by 4 bases and V by 4 bases; bases with no gene match: 8. Germline CDR1 and CDR2: SGHDT and YYEEEE. The CDR3 DNA is TGTGCCAGCAGCGGACGACAGGGAATGTACGAGCAGTACTTC. This gives the protein CASSGRQGMYEQYF.

This clonotype has a handful of counts. V usage is TRBV6-2 or TRBV6-3 and J usage is TRBJ2-7; D uncertain. Trimming stripped 4 bases from V and 0 bases from J, with 7 bases between. The CDR3 runs 13 residues. The V gene's germline CDR1 is MNHEY and CDR2 SVGEGT. This CDR3 is CASSSDGSYEQYF. CDR3 bases: TGTGCCAGCAGTTCAGACGGCTCCTACGAGCAGTACTTC.

V gene TRBV6-5 combines with J gene TRBJ2-4; D remains ambiguous. CDR1 and CDR2 from the germline V gene are MNHEY and SVGAGI. The CDR3 sequence is 13 residues long. V was trimmed by 0 bases and J by 12 bases, leaving 12 bases between them. The CDR3 spells CASSYSLSEAQYF. The DNA of the CDR3 is TGTGCCAGCAGTTACTCGTTGTCGGAAGCTCAGTACTTC.

CDR3 sequence: CASSEQVSGANVLTF. The CDR3 DNA sequence: TGTGCCAGCAGTGAACAGGTTTCTGGGGCCAACGTCCTGACTTTC. V gene TRBV6-1 combines with J gene TRBJ2-6; no definite D call. Germline CDR1 and CDR2: MNHNS and SASEGT. CDR3 length equals 15 residues. V shed 2 bases and J shed 1 base, with 6 bases lying between them.

V is TRBV20-1 and J is TRBJ2-7, with D perhaps TRBD2 (6 bases). V lost 1 base and J 5 bases, leaving 12 bases between the germline ends. The length of the CDR3 is 13 residues. From germline, CDR1 is DFQATT and CDR2 SNEGSKA (reference sequence). CDR3 residues: CSARVRGTNEQYF. CDR3 sequence (DNA): TGCAGTGCTAGAGTCCGGGGGACCAACGAGCAGTACTTC.

The chain uses TRBV4-2 and TRBJ2-7; D remains ambiguous. Trimming stripped 4 bases from V and 2 bases from J, with 15 bases between. This CDR3 region has 15 residues. Germline V gene data show CDR1 as LGHNA and CDR2 as YNFKEQ. The CDR3 DNA is TGTGCCAGCAGCCCTAATTCCAGGATGACCTACGAGCAGTACTTC. Encoded protein: CASSPNSRMTYEQYF.

The rearrangement uses TRBV6-2 or TRBV6-3 and TRBJ2-1; D possibly corresponds to TRBD1 (5 bases). Trimming took off 4 bases at V and 9 bases at J, with 10 bases between the two ends. The CDR3 totals 12 residues. Germline values: CDR1 MNHEY, CDR2 SVGEGT. The CDR3 protein is CASSWGQGEQFF. The CDR3 region has the DNA TGTGCCAGCAGTTGGGGTCAGGGTGAGCAGTTCTTC.

This chain uses TRBV7-8 with TRBJ2-5; 7 nucleotides align to TRBD2. The CDR3 is made up of 15 amino acids. Germline V gene lookup returns CDR1 SGHVS and CDR2 FQNEAQ. Trimming took 7 bases from V and 1 from J; bases not matched to a gene: 9. CDR3 bases: TGTGCCAGCACCCCGTGGGGGGGGTCCCAAGAGACCCAGTACTTC. The encoded protein is CASTPWGGSQETQYF.

J is TRBJ2-7 and V is TRBV12-3 or TRBV12-4; D is unclear. This CDR3 comprises 13 residues. The germline V and J ends were trimmed by 3 bases and 5 bases, with 11 bases remaining between them. CDR3 in amino acids: CASSFGQYNEQYF. The CDR3 nucleotides read TGTGCCAGCAGTTTCGGGCAGTATAACGAGCAGTACTTC.

The chain recombines TRBV30 with TRBJ1-1; 9 bases agree with TRBD1. From germline, CDR1 is GTSNPN and CDR2 SVGIG (reference sequence). The CDR3 is 17 amino acids. Unmatched junction bases numbered 10, after V lost 1 base and J lost 1 base. CDR3 amino acids: CAWSGTGQGRRNTEAFF. The CDR3 DNA follows: TGTGCCTGGAGTGGTACAGGACAGGGGAGGAGGAACACTGAAGCTTTCTTT.